The 4 T cell receptor beta chains presented below share a single source sample, sequenced in a study of Tregs in tolerant kidney transplant recipients. Using immunoSEQ multiplex PCR, the repertoire was profiled, and TCRdb retains in-frame clones only, with some absent. The sample data list 25,000 to 35,000 clones. The material sequenced was CD8+ T cells from blood, taken before the transplant. These receptor sequences come from a human donor who received a combined kidney and bone marrow transplant.

A remark on this clone: The sequence runs out 3 residues before the end of the CDR3; the remainder is reconstructed from the germline J gene. This chain joins TRBV7-9 and TRBJ2-7; 8 nucleotides agree with TRBD2. V lost 3 bases and J lost 3; bases outside the gene matches: 4. Germline V gene sequence: CDR1 SEHNR, CDR2 FQNEAQ (reference sequence). The CDR3 is 14 amino acids. The DNA read from the CDR3 is TGTGCCAGCAGCTTCCCTACTAGCGGCTACGAG. It translates to CASSFPTSGYE. The whole CDR3 region reads CASSFPTSGYEQYF.

Comment on this clone: The sequenced fragment ends 3 residues before the CDR3 boundary, so the rest is inferred from the germline J gene. J is TRBJ2-1 and V is TRBV7-6, with 7 bases matching TRBD1. Germline-derived CDR1 and CDR2 are SGHVS and FNYEAQ. The length of the CDR3 is 13 residues. Trimming cost V 5 bases and J 2 bases; bases outside gene matches: 0. The covered CDR3 bases are TGTGCCAGCAGCGGGACAGCCTACAATGAG. It specifies CASSGTAYNE. The whole CDR3 is CASSGTAYNEQFF.

Comment on this clone: The read ends 3 residues shy of where the CDR3 ends; the end is completed using the germline J gene. The chain recombines TRBV19 with TRBJ2-6; D might be TRBD2 (6 bases). The germline V and J ends were trimmed by 7 bases and 2 bases, with 12 bases remaining between them. From germline, CDR1 is LNHDA and CDR2 SQIVND (reference sequence). This CDR3 has 15 amino acids. The part of the CDR3 DNA that was read is TGTGCCAGTAACGTGGAGGGGACTGGGGCCAACGTC. This sequence encodes CASNVEGTGANV. The entire CDR3 reads CASNVEGTGANVLTF.

In the case of this clone: The CDR3 goes on 3 residues after the read ends, and that part is filled in from the germline J gene. The chain carries TRBV7-2 and TRBJ2-7, with D maybe TRBD1 (6 bases). Germline loops: CDR1 SGHTA, CDR2 FQGNSA. Trimming took off 5 bases at V and 6 bases at J, with 11 bases between the two ends. The CDR3 loop spans 12 amino acids. The sequenced CDR3 bases are TGTGCCAGCAGCCCCAGGGGTATCGAG. Its protein product is CASSPRGIE. The full CDR3 is CASSPRGIEQYF. The variable domain in full, completed from reference TRBV7-2 and TRBJ2-7, reads GAGVSQSPSNKVTEKGKDVELRCDPISGHTALYWYRQSLGQGLEFLIYFQGNSAPDKSGLPSDRFSAERTGGSVSTLTIQRTQQEDSAVYLCASSPRGIEQYFGPGTRLTVT.